The 2 T cell receptor beta chains below come from one sample, sequenced in a study of CD8+CD57+ T cells in acquired aplastic anemia. The TCR beta profiling, which covered VDJ combination and CDR3 sequence, was carried out using genomic DNA as the template. TCRdb re-derived calls from the reads in MiXCR, one entry per CDR3 protein. Of about 220,000 distinct CDR3 sequences in the sample, about 37% were seen once. Sequenced material: sorted CD4+, CD8+, or CD8+CD57+ T cells (not recorded which) from PBMCs. The origin of the receptors is a human donor in good health, serving as a control.

This clonotype was seen ten or more times. The gene calls are TRBV20-1 and TRBJ2-5, with 9 positions matching TRBD1. The CDR3 consists of 13 residues. The germline V gene has CDR1 DFQATT and CDR2 SNEGSKA (reference sequence). V was pared by 4 bases and J by 4 bases, with 4 bases of the junction left unmatched. CDR3 in amino acids: CSATRTGVETQYF. The DNA for the CDR3 is TGCAGTGCTACTAGGACAGGGGTAGAGACCCAGTACTTC.

This clonotype was counted between two and nine times. The chain carries TRBV11-2 and TRBJ1-2, with TRBD1 matching 8 bases. CDR1 is SGHAT and CDR2 is FQNNGV in the germline V gene. J lost 1 base, V lost 5 bases, and 15 bases had no gene match. The CDR3 is made up of 18 amino acids. In nucleotides, the CDR3 is TGTGCCAGCAGCCTATTGTCTGGACAGGGTACTGATAACTATGGCTACACCTTC. It encodes CASSLLSGQGTDNYGYTF.